Detailed here is one T cell receptor (beta chain). Data came from immunoSEQ multiplex PCR; TCRdb stores just in-frame clones and leaves some out. This sample yields 70,000 to 80,000 clones, of which roughly 93% are seen a single time; 0.9% to 1.2% belongs to the top ten. The sample originates from a study of T cell changes during pregnancy in multiple sclerosis. CDR3 length: 14 amino acids. From germline, CDR1 is SNHLY and CDR2 FYNNEI. V lost 6 bases to trimming and J lost 3 bases; unmatched junction nucleotides: 2. The source of this sequence is a female donor with multiple sclerosis, enrolled in a pregnancy study. This chain uses TRBV2 with TRBJ1-4, with 9 bases that match TRBD1. Sequencing was performed on peripheral blood, taken in the first trimester of pregnancy. For the CDR3, the DNA is TGTGCCAGCAGCGGGACAGGGTCTAATGAAAAACTGTTTTTT. Its protein product is CASSGTGSNEKLFF.